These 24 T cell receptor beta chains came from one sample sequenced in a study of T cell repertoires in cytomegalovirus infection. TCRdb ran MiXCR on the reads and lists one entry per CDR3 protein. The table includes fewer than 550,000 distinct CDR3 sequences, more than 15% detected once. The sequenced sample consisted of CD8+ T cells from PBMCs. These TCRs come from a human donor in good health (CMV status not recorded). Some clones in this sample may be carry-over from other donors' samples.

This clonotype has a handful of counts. In nucleotides, the CDR3 is TGTGCCATCCTAAAGGGCACAGGACGTAACACCGGGGAGCTGTTTTTT. Its protein product is CAILKGTGRNTGELFF. The chain links TRBV2 to TRBJ2-2; tentatively, D is TRBD1 (5 bases). From germline, CDR1 is SNHLY and CDR2 FYNNEI. The CDR3 covers 16 residues. V dropped 10 bases and J dropped 2 bases, with 20 bases sitting between them.

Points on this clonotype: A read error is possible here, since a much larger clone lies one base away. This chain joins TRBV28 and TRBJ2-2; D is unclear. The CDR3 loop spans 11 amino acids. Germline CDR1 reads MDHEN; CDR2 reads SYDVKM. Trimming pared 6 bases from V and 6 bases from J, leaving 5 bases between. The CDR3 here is CASRWSGELFF. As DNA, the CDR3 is TGTGCCAGCAGATGGTCCGGGGAGCTGTTTTTT.

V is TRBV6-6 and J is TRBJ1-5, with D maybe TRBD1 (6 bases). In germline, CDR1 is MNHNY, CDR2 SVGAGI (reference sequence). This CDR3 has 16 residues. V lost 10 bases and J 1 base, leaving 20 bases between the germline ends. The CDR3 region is CATLQGIDQSNQPQHF. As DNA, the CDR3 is TGTGCCACACTACAGGGCATCGATCAGAGCAATCAGCCCCAGCATTTT.

CDR3 region: CASSQEEGGPLNEQFF. Written as DNA, the CDR3 is TGTGCCAGCAGCCAAGAAGAGGGGGGGCCTTTAAATGAGCAGTTCTTC. This chain joins TRBV3-1 and TRBJ2-1; weak D call: TRBD2 (7 bases). CDR1 LGHDT and CDR2 YNNKEL come from the germline V gene (reference sequence). The CDR3 runs 16 residues. Between the trimmed V and J ends, which lost 0 bases and 7 bases, there was a span of 16 bases.

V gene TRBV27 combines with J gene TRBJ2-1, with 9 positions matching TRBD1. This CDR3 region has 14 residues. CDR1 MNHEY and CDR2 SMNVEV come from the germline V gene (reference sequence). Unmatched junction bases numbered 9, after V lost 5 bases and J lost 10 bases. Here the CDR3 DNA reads TGTGCCAGCAGTCCCATACAGGGGGCGGACGAGCAGTTCTTC. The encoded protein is CASSPIQGADEQFF.

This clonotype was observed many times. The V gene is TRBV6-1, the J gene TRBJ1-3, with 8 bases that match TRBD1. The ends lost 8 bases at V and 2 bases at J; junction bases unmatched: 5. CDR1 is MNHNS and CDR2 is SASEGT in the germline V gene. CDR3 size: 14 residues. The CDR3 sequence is CASGPDRAGNTIYF. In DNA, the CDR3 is TGTGCCAGCGGCCCGGACAGGGCTGGAAACACCATATATTTT.

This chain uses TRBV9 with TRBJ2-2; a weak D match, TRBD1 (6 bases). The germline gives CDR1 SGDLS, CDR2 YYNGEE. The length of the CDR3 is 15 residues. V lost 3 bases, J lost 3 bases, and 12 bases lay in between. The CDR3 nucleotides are TGTGCCAGCAGCGGCAGGGGTGTTGACACCGGGGAGCTGTTTTTT. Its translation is CASSGRGVDTGELFF. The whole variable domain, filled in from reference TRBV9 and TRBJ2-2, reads DSGVTQTPKHLITATGQRVTLRCSPRSGDLSVYWYQQSLDQGLQFLIQYYNGEERAKGNILERFSAQQFPDLHSELNLSSLELGDSALYFCASSGRGVDTGELFFGEGSRLTVL.

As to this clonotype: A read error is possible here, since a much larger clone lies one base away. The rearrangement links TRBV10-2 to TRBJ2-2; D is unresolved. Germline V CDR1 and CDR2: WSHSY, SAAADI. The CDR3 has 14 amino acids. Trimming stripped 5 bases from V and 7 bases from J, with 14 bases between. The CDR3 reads CASSPGLHIGELFF. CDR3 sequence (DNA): TGCGCCAGCAGTCCAGGCCTCCACATCGGGGAGCTGTTTTTT.

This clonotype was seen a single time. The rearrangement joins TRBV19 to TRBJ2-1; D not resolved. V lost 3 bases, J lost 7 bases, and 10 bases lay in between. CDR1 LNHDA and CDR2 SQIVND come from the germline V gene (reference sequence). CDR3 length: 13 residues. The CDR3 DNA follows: TGTGCCAGTAGTATCATCGTCCAGAATGAGCAGTTCTTC. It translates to CASSIIVQNEQFF.

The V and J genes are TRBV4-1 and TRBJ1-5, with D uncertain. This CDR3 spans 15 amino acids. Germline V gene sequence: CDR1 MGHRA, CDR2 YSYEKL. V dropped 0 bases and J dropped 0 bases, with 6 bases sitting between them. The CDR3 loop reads CASSQEGNSNQPQHF. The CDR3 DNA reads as TGCGCCAGCAGCCAAGAAGGCAATAGCAATCAGCCCCAGCATTTT.

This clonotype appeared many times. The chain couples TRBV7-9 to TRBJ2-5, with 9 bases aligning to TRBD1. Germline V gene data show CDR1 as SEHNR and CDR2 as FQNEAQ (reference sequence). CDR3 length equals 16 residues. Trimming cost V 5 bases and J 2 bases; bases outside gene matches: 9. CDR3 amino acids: CASSAHGTGIQETQYF. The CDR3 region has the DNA TGTGCCAGCAGCGCCCACGGGACAGGGATTCAAGAGACCCAGTACTTC.

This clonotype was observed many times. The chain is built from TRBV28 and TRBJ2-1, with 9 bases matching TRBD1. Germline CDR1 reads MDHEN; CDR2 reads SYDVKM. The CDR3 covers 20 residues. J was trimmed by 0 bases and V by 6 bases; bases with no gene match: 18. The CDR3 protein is CASSPDRGTHLFSSYNEQFF. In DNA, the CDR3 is TGTGCCAGCAGCCCCGACAGGGGGACTCATCTTTTCAGCTCCTACAATGAGCAGTTCTTC.

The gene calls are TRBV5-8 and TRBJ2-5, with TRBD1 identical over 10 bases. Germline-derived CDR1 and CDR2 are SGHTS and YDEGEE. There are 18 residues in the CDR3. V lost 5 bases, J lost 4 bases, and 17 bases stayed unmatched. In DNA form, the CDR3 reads TGTGCCAGCAGTCACCCCGGCGGACAGGGGGACGAAGGAGAGACCCAGTACTTC. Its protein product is CASSHPGGQGDEGETQYF. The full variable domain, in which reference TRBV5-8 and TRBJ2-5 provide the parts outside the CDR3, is EAGVTQSPTHLIKTRGQQATLRCSPISGHTSVYWYQQALGLGLQFLLWYDEGEERNRGNFPPRFSGRQFPNYSSELNVNALELEDSALYLCASSHPGGQGDEGETQYFGPGTRLLVL.

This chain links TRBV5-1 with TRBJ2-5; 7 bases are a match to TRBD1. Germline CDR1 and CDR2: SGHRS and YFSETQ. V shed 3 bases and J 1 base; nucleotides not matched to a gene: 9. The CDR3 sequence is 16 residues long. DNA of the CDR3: TGCGCCAGCAGCTGGGAAACAGGGGCCCCCCAAGAGACCCAGTACTTC. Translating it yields CASSWETGAPQETQYF.

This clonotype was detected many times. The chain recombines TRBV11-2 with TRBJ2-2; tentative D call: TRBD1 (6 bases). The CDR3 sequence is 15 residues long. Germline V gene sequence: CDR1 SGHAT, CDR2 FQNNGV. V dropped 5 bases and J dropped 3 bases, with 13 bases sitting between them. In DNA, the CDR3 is TGTGCCAGCAGCCCCTGGACAGTTTACACCGGGGAGCTGTTTTTT. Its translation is CASSPWTVYTGELFF.

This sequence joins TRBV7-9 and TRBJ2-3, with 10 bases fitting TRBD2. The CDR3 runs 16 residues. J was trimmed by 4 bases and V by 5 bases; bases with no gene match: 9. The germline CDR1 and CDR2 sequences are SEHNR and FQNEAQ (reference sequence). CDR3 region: CASSPASGGEADTQYF. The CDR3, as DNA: TGTGCCAGCAGCCCTGCGAGCGGGGGGGAAGCAGATACGCAGTATTTT.

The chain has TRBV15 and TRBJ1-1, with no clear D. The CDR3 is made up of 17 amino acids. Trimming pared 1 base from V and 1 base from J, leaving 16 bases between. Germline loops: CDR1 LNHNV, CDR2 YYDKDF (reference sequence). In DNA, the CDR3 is TGTGCCACCAGCAGAGTAGCCCTCGGGGATTGGAACACTGAAGCTTTCTTT. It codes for CATSRVALGDWNTEAFF.

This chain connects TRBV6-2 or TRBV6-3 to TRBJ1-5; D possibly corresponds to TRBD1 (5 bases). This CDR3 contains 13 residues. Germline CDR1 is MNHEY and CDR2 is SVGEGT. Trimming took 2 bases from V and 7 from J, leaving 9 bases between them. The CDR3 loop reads CASSYGGLQPQHF. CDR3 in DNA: TGTGCCAGCAGTTACGGGGGTCTCCAGCCCCAGCATTTT.

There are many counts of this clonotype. The CDR3 is CASSHLPPGTGAQGDEQYF. The CDR3 DNA reads as TGTGCCAGCAGCCACCTGCCCCCCGGGACAGGGGCCCAAGGGGACGAGCAGTACTTC. The gene calls are TRBV14 and TRBJ2-7, with 10 bases fitting TRBD1. The trim removed 3 bases at V and 5 bases at J, leaving 19 bases unmatched. Germline V gene lookup returns CDR1 SGHDN and CDR2 FVKESK. This CDR3 spans 19 amino acids.

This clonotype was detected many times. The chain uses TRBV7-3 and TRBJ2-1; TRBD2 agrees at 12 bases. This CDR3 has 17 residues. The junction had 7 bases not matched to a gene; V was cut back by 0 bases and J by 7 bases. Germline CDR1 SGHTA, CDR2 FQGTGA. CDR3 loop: CASSLTGLAGGPNEQFF. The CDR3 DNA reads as TGTGCCAGCAGCTTAACTGGGCTAGCGGGGGGGCCGAATGAGCAGTTCTTC.

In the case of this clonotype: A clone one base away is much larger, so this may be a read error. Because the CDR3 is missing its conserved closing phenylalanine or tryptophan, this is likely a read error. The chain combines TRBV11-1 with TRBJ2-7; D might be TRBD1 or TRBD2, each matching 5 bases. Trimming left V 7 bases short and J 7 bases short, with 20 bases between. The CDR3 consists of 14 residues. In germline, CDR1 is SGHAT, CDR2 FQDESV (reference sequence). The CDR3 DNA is TGTGCCAGCACCTGGGGAACCGGGGCGGGTGAGCAGTACTTA. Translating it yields CASTWGTGAGEQYL.

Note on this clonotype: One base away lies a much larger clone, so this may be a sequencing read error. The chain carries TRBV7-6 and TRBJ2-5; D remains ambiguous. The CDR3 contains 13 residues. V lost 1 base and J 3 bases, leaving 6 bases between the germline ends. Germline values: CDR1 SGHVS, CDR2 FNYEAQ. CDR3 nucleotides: TGTGCCAGCAGCTTAGTTCGGGAAGAGACCCAGTACTTC. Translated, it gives CASSLVREETQYF.

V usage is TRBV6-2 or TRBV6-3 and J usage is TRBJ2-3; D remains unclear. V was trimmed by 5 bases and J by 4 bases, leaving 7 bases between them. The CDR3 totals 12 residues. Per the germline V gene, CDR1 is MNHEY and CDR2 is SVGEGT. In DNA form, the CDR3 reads TGTGCCAGCAGTAGGGTGGCAGATACGCAGTATTTT. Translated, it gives CASSRVADTQYF.

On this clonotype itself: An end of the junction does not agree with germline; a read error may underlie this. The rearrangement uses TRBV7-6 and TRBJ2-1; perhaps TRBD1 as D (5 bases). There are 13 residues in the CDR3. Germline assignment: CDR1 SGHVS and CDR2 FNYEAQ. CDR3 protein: CASSLVWGGEHFF. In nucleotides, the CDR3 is TGTGCCAGCAGCTTAGTATGGGGCGGTGAGCATTTCTTC. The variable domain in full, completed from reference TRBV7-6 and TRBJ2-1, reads GAGVSQSPRYKVTKRGQDVALRCDPISGHVSLYWYRQALGQGPEFLTYFNYEAQQDKSGLPNDRFSAERPEGSISTLTIQRTEQRDSAMYRCASSLVWGGEHFFGPGTRLTVL.